This TCR beta chain came from a study of CD4+ T cells in melanoma (dated 2022 in TCRdb). About the full investigation: Neoantigen-specific CD4+ T cells in human melanoma were investigated in the study.

This clone was seen once. The specificity of this receptor is unknown. No base quality information exists; no much larger clone differs at one position. The research as a whole found: The report described a correlation between neoantigen-specific CD4+ T cells and the function of CD8+ T cells, macrophages and B cells. According to the report, neoantigen-specific CD4+ T cells in melanoma displayed diverse differentiation states.

Trimming costs V 1 base and J 6 bases, and their ends lie 7 bases apart. From its cysteine to its phenylalanine, the CDR3 spans 13 amino acids. The only DNA kept is the CDR3, 39 bases in frame from the first base. The germline V gene (reference sequence) supplies CDR1 LGHDT and CDR2 YNNKEL. The donors were people with melanoma. Receptor libraries were prepared by the immunoSEQ multiplex PCR assay. TCRdb provides this immuneACCESS table in a form limited to in-frame rearrangements. Some clones are lacking; in checked studies, under half of them reflect an unresolved V gene, and why the rest are absent is not known. Counted in this sample were about 5,000 clones; about 64% of them appeared once. The top ten hold around a fifth of the sample.

The receptor comes from a human donor with melanoma. The chain was built from TRBV3-1 (or the pseudogene TRBV3-2) and TRBJ1-5; no D segment can be confidently identified. Sequenced: cells from a culture (not recorded whether cultured in vitro). The CDR3 sequence is CASSQGMAQPQHF. The nucleotides read TGTGCCAGCAGCCAAGGGATGGCTCAGCCCCAGCATTTT.